This TCR beta chain appears in the sequencing data of a study of T cells after yellow fever vaccination (dated by TCRdb to the late 2010s). Study-wide context: Libraries from fractions with low cell numbers were prepared with the SMART-Seq v4 Ultra Low Input RNA kit. Bulk TCR alpha and beta repertoires were sequenced longitudinally to track T-cell clones before and after primary and booster YFV17D yellow fever vaccination. Two healthy male donors made up the cohort, one aged 18 to 29 years and the other aged 30 to 40 years. Blood samples were taken at several timepoints before and after primary and secondary immunization, and bulk PBMC replicates and cell subsets were isolated.

This clonotype was observed a few times. It has no known antigen specificity. Within one base of it there is no much larger clone, and no base qualities were kept. The germline V gene encodes CDR1 LNHDA and CDR2 SQIVND (reference sequence). The CDR3 runs 14 amino acids, cysteine and phenylalanine included. Here the CDR3 DNA is all that survives: 42 bases in frame from base 1. At the junction V is shortened by 3 bases and J by 6 bases, with 11 bases in between. Summary of the overall study and its limitations: The secondary T-cell response was weaker than the primary response but faster, peaking on day 5 instead of day 15. A small fraction of clonotypes appeared in both the CD4 and CD8 compartments, likely as a result of convergent recombination. Computational filtering was needed because FACS-sorted repertoires could contain abundant contaminating clonotypes from the bulk population. Only a couple of donors were included in the study, so the extent to which the findings can be generalized is limited. Most clones expanded after primary vaccination (around 96% of CD4 and roughly 88% of CD8) were re-detected after the booster, suggesting that broad memory maintenance occurred.

Sequencing was performed on an Illumina NovaSeq 6000. Synthesis of TCR cDNA relied on 5'RACE template switching, a step that introduced a universal primer site along with unique molecular identifiers. cDNA synthesis was primed from both the TCR alpha and TCR beta constant segments. Libraries were amplified in two PCR steps, with sample barcodes and sequencing adapters added in the second step. Sequencing of the libraries was done on either Illumina HiSeq 2500 (2x100 bp) or NovaSeq (2x150 bp). The published analysis was carried out like this. MIGEC was used to demultiplex reads and collapse the reads into UMI consensus sequences, and MiXCR was used for V(D)J alignment. Using edgeR on replicate PBMC samples, clonotypes were called vaccine-responding if FDR was below 0.01 and the log2 fold change was above 5 up to day 15. Each bulk clonotype received a CD4 or CD8 identity based on whether the sequenced CD4 or CD8 repertoire contained that clonotype at higher abundance. The public reads were reanalyzed by TCRdb: fastp trimming at Q25, MiXCR alignment, in-frame beta chains only. Each CDR3 protein appears once, grouped with its most common genes and DNA. The V and J calls reflect TCRdb's pipeline rather than the authors' work. This sample is represented by some 300,000 distinct CDR3 sequences; around 8.6% of them were singletons. Jointly, the top ten make up about 3.7% of the sample.

The treatment or condition label here, explained by the study, means: live attenuated yellow fever vaccine strain. PBMCs were isolated from peripheral blood using a standard Ficoll-Paque protocol. Dynabeads CD4 and CD8 positive selection kits were used to isolate CD4 and CD8 T-cell fractions. TriZol was used to extract RNA from bulk PBMCs, from CD4 and CD8 fractions, and from dextramer-positive and dextramer-negative fractions. The clonotype originates from a man in his late teens or twenties who received the YFV17D yellow fever vaccine. The material sequenced was CD4+ T cells sorted from PBMCs, taken 5 days after the yellow fever booster vaccination. The sequence is built from TRBV19 and TRBJ2-2, with no D gene named confidently. The CDR3 loop reads CASSILQSAGELFF. The DNA reads as follows: TGTGCCAGTAGTATTTTACAATCGGCCGGGGAGCTGTTTTTT.